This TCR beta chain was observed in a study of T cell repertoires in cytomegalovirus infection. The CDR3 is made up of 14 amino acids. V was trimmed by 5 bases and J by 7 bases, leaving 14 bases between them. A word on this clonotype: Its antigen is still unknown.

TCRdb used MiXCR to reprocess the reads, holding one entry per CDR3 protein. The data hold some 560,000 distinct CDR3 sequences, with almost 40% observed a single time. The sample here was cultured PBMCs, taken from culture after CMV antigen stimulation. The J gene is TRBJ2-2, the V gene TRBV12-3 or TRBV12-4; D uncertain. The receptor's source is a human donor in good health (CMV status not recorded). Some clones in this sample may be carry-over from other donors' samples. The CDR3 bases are TGTGCCAGCAGTCCCCCGGTTGCTGGCGGGGAGCTGTTTTTT. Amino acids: CASSPPVAGGELFF.